A single sample is the source of the 32 T cell receptor beta chains below, sequenced in a study of spatial heterogeneity in lung cancer. Time point: sample taken at primary tumor resection. TCRdb re-called the 5' RACE reads through MiXCR, storing one row per CDR3 protein. The table has roughly 80,000 distinct CDR3 sequences, 7.5% to 9.5% seen once. Sequencing was performed on PBMCs, taken at surgery. Receptor source: a male donor with early-stage non-small cell lung cancer.

This clonotype was observed a handful of times. V usage is TRBV7-9 and J usage is TRBJ1-1; possible D gene TRBD1, 5 bases. Germline assignment: CDR1 SEHNR and CDR2 FQNEAQ (reference sequence). The CDR3 sequence is 14 residues long. Trimming took off 2 bases at V and 0 bases at J, with 7 bases between the two ends. The CDR3 bases are TGTGCCAGCAGCTTAATGGGGCTGAACACTGAAGCTTTCTTT. It specifies CASSLMGLNTEAFF.

In this sample, this clonotype turned up many times. The chain couples TRBV11-3 to TRBJ1-1; 7 nucleotides agree with TRBD1. Trimming cost V 5 bases and J 11 bases; bases outside gene matches: 11. Per germline, CDR1 SGHNT and CDR2 YENEEA. CDR3 length: 13 amino acids. The CDR3 region is CASSGLGGYQAFF. The CDR3, as DNA: TGTGCCAGCAGCGGATTAGGGGGCTATCAGGCTTTCTTT.

The chain employs TRBV29-1 and TRBJ1-4; D not certain. CDR1 and CDR2 from the germline V gene are SQVTM and ANQGSEA. With 6 bases removed from V and 5 bases from J, the gap between germline ends came to 7 bases. The CDR3 extends over 11 amino acids. CDR3 amino acids: CSVWQNEKLFF. The CDR3 DNA sequence: TGCAGCGTCTGGCAAAATGAAAAACTGTTTTTT.

For the CDR3, the DNA is TGTGCCAGTAGTAACCCAGGGCGCTCCTACGAGCAGTACTTC. Translating it yields CASSNPGRSYEQYF. This sequence joins TRBV19 and TRBJ2-7; possible D gene TRBD1, 5 bases. The germline V gene has CDR1 LNHDA and CDR2 SQIVND (reference sequence). With 4 bases removed from V and 0 bases from J, the gap between germline ends came to 10 bases. The CDR3 extends over 14 amino acids.

The chain carries TRBV12-3 or TRBV12-4 and TRBJ1-1; D not resolved. V lost 7 bases and J lost 1, with 13 bases in between. The length of the CDR3 is 14 residues. The CDR3 DNA reads TGTGCCAGCATCCAACGAGAGAAGAACACTGAAGCTTTCTTT. Translating it yields CASIQREKNTEAFF.

This clonotype was recorded at least ten times. V and J are TRBV3-1 and TRBJ1-5; D uncertain. The CDR3 is 13 residues long. The germline CDR1 and CDR2 sequences are LGHDT and YNNKEL (reference sequence). V was pared by 3 bases and J by 9 bases, with 12 bases between. CDR3 in DNA: TGTGCCAGCAGCCAGGAGGTAGGTGGGCCCCAGCATTTT. Translated, it gives CASSQEVGGPQHF.

The CDR3 loop reads CATSRDLGRGDGYTF. CDR3 coding DNA: TGTGCCACCAGCAGAGATCTCGGCCGGGGAGACGGCTACACCTTC. The rearrangement uses TRBV15 and TRBJ1-2; D unclear. Trimming removed 0 bases from V and 8 bases from J, with 16 bases in between. Germline V CDR1 and CDR2: LNHNV, YYDKDF (reference sequence). There are 15 residues in the CDR3.

This sequence joins TRBV7-2 and TRBJ1-5, with a tentative D call TRBD1 (6 bases). Germline-derived CDR1 and CDR2 are SGHTA and FQGNSA. V lost 6 bases and J 1 base, leaving 10 bases between the germline ends. The CDR3 length is 14 residues. The chain's CDR3 is CASSTGISNQPQHF. For the CDR3, the DNA is TGTGCCAGCAGTACAGGGATAAGCAATCAGCCCCAGCATTTT.

This clonotype was detected only a few times. V and J are TRBV6-2 or TRBV6-3 and TRBJ1-1; 7 bases agree with TRBD1. The CDR3 is 14 amino acids. Germline CDR1 MNHEY, CDR2 SVGEGT. V shed 2 bases and J 3 bases; nucleotides not matched to a gene: 3. The CDR3 DNA is TGTGCCAGCAGTTACGAGGGGGCTGACACTGAAGCTTTCTTT. Translating gives CASSYEGADTEAFF.

Many counts were recorded for this clonotype. This chain connects TRBV29-1 to TRBJ2-5; no definite D call. The CDR3 extends over 13 amino acids. Trimming cost V 2 bases and J 5 bases, with 12 bases left between them. Per the germline V gene, CDR1 is SQVTM and CDR2 is ANQGSEA. CDR3 sequence reads: CSVEFARVETQYF. CDR3 coding DNA: TGCAGCGTTGAATTCGCACGGGTCGAGACCCAGTACTTC.

This clonotype was counted at least ten times. The chain has TRBV5-6 and TRBJ2-5, with 14 positions matching TRBD2. CDR1 and CDR2 (germline): SGHDT, YYEEEE. The V segment lost 1 base and the J segment 3 bases; nucleotides outside the gene matches: 5. CDR3 size: 17 residues. The CDR3: CASSLRLAGGPEETQYF. The DNA of the CDR3 is TGTGCCAGCAGCTTGCGACTAGCGGGAGGGCCAGAAGAGACCCAGTACTTC.

The V call is TRBV12-5, the J call TRBJ2-7, with D possibly TRBD2 on 6 matching bases. The V end lost 6 bases, the J end lost 2 bases, and 14 bases lay between the germline ends. Germline V gives CDR1 LGHNT, CDR2 FRNRAP. The CDR3 is 14 amino acids. The CDR3 loop is CASGPGGFPYEQYF. DNA for the CDR3: TGTGCTAGTGGCCCTGGGGGGTTCCCCTACGAGCAGTACTTC.

This clonotype was detected a few times. The rearrangement joins TRBV20-1 to TRBJ1-1, with D unresolved. From germline, CDR1 is DFQATT and CDR2 SNEGSKA (reference sequence). This CDR3 comprises 12 residues. Trimming removed 1 base from V and 6 bases from J, with 9 bases in between. The CDR3 nucleotides are TGCAGTGCTAGAGGTGGAACTTCTGAAGCTTTCTTT. Encoded protein: CSARGGTSEAFF.

The table lists this clonotype with many counts. This chain joins TRBV5-6 and TRBJ2-3, with 11 bases that match TRBD2. This CDR3 is built from 14 residues. Per germline, CDR1 SGHDT and CDR2 YYEEEE. The V gene end was trimmed by 4 bases and the J gene end by 7 bases; junction bases not matched to a gene: 5. CDR3 bases: TGTGCCAGCAGCCCACTAGCGGGAGAGTATACGCAGTATTTT. This translates into CASSPLAGEYTQYF. The full variable domain, completed using reference TRBV5-6 and TRBJ2-3, is DAGVTQSPTHLIKTRGQQVTLRCSPKSGHDTVSWYQQALGQGPQFIFQYYEEEERQRGNFPDRFSGHQFPNYSSELNVNALLLGDSALYLCASSPLAGEYTQYFGPGTRLTVL.

In its sample, this clonotype was seen a few times. CDR3 amino acids: CASSLPEGRDLSGANVLTF. The CDR3 nucleotides are TGTGCCAGCAGCCTTCCTGAGGGCAGGGACCTCTCTGGGGCCAACGTCCTGACTTTC. V gene TRBV11-3 combines with J gene TRBJ2-6, with D possibly called TRBD1 or TRBD2 (5 bases each). The CDR3 runs 19 residues. V was clipped by 5 bases and J by 0 bases, with 20 bases between them. Per germline, CDR1 SGHNT and CDR2 YENEEA.

This clonotype was detected a few times. Here the CDR3 DNA reads TGCGCCAGCAGCGTGGGACAGAACAATGAGCAGTTCTTC. Protein product: CASSVGQNNEQFF. The gene calls are TRBV5-1 and TRBJ2-1, with 7 bases that match TRBD1. J was trimmed by 5 bases and V by 4 bases; bases with no gene match: 3. The CDR3 covers 13 residues. Germline lookup yields CDR1 SGHRS and CDR2 YFSETQ.

This clonotype turned up a few times. This rearrangement joins TRBV19 to TRBJ1-5, with D hard to call. Germline loops: CDR1 LNHDA, CDR2 SQIVND (reference sequence). The germline V and J ends were trimmed by 3 bases and 6 bases, with 6 bases remaining between them. This CDR3 contains 12 residues. The DNA of the CDR3 is TGTGCCAGTAGTATCGCCGCTCAGCCCCAGCATTTT. Translating gives CASSIAAQPQHF.

This clonotype was seen at least ten times. The chain combines TRBV2 with TRBJ1-5, with a possible D match to TRBD1 (6 bases). The CDR3 is 14 amino acids. V lost 10 bases and J lost 0, with 13 bases in between. The germline V gene encodes CDR1 SNHLY and CDR2 FYNNEI. The CDR3 nucleotides read TGTGCCACTGCAGGGGCTTATAGCAATCAGCCCCAGCATTTT. This translates into CATAGAYSNQPQHF.

This clonotype was detected many times. V and J are TRBV21-1 and TRBJ2-7; the table's D call of TRBD1 was not tested on the DNA. TRBV21-1 is listed as a pseudogene. The CDR3 length is 13 residues. The CDR3 nucleotides are TGTGCCAGCAACCGGGACAGGGATTACGAGCAGTACTTC. Its translation is CASNRDRDYEQYF.

This chain connects TRBV27 to TRBJ2-3; 10 bases fit TRBD2. Germline V gene lookup returns CDR1 MNHEY and CDR2 SMNVEV (reference sequence). V was pared by 2 bases and J by 6 bases, with 14 bases of the junction left unmatched. The CDR3 has 18 amino acids. In DNA form, the CDR3 reads TGTGCCAGCAGTTTAAATGCGATGCTAGCGGGAGAATCGGATACGCAGTATTTT. Translated: CASSLNAMLAGESDTQYF.

At least ten counts were recorded for this clonotype. This rearrangement joins TRBV29-1 to TRBJ2-7; TRBD1 might be the D (5 bases). CDR1 is SQVTM, CDR2 ANQGSEA, per germline. This CDR3 comprises 13 residues. Trimming left V 3 bases short and J 2 bases short, with 11 bases between. The CDR3 spells CSVDAGSTYEQYF. The CDR3 DNA reads TGCAGCGTTGACGCAGGGTCCACCTACGAGCAGTACTTC.

This clonotype occurred many times. The rearrangement links TRBV7-6 to TRBJ2-2; D unresolved. The CDR3 runs to 15 residues. CDR1 SGHVS and CDR2 FNYEAQ come from the germline V gene. V dropped 0 bases and J dropped 6 bases, with 11 bases sitting between them. The CDR3, as DNA: TGTGCCAGCAGCTTAGCCCCTCCCCGAGCCGGGGAGCTGTTTTTT. It specifies CASSLAPPRAGELFF.

The chain links TRBV7-9 to TRBJ1-6, with unresolved D. The CDR3 is 13 amino acids. V was trimmed by 7 bases and J by 15 bases, leaving 19 bases between them. CDR1 SEHNR and CDR2 FQNEAQ come from the germline V gene (reference sequence). The CDR3 DNA reads TGTGCCAGCACCAGAGCGGGTCTCCCAGTCCTCCACTTT. It yields the protein CASTRAGLPVLHF.

The chain couples TRBV29-1 to TRBJ1-1; 7 positions match TRBD1. The CDR3 length is 14 residues. From germline, CDR1 is SQVTM and CDR2 ANQGSEA. J lost 0 bases, V lost 3 bases, and 4 bases had no gene match. As DNA, the CDR3 is TGCAGCGTTGACAGGGGGTGGGTGAACACTGAAGCTTTCTTT. The encoded protein is CSVDRGWVNTEAFF.

This clonotype was detected many times. The J gene is TRBJ1-4, the V gene TRBV6-5; TRBD1 aligns across 8 bases. Germline CDR1 and CDR2: MNHEY and SVGAGI. The CDR3 totals 13 residues. The V and J ends lost 7 bases and 6 bases, in that order; junction bases with no gene match: 4. CDR3 protein: CASKTGADEKLFF. The CDR3 DNA reads TGTGCCAGCAAGACAGGGGCCGATGAAAAACTGTTTTTT.

A few counts support this clonotype. One junction end does not reproduce the germline sequence, and a read error may be involved. The V and J genes are TRBV5-1 and TRBJ2-1; 11 nucleotides match TRBD2. The CDR3 totals 18 residues. The germline CDR1 and CDR2 sequences are SGHRS and YFSETQ. This CDR3 reads CASRLGLAASRAYNEQFF. The CDR3 DNA follows: TGCGCCAGCAGGTTGGGACTAGCGGCCAGCAGAGCCTACAATGAGCAGTTCTTC.

This clonotype has at least ten counts. The chain joins TRBV7-2 to TRBJ1-3; D is undetermined. Germline CDR1 is SGHTA and CDR2 is FQGNSA. V was cut by 3 bases and J by 0 bases, with 9 bases left in between. The CDR3 contains 15 residues. CDR3 amino acids: CASSFYHNSGNTIYF. In nucleotides, the CDR3 is TGTGCCAGCAGCTTTTATCACAACTCTGGAAACACCATATATTTT.

This clonotype was recorded a few times. V usage is TRBV6-1 and J usage is TRBJ2-6; D is ambiguous. The CDR3 is made up of 17 amino acids. Germline V gives CDR1 MNHNS, CDR2 SASEGT. V lost 4 bases and J 0 bases, leaving 13 bases between the germline ends. DNA of the CDR3: TGTGCCAGCAGTGTGATCCTCTTGGGCTCTGGGGCCAACGTCCTGACTTTC. It encodes CASSVILLGSGANVLTF.

The sample holds many counts of this clonotype. V gene TRBV29-1 combines with J gene TRBJ1-5; 8 positions agree with TRBD1. Germline V lookup: CDR1 SQVTM, CDR2 ANQGSEA. The CDR3 is made up of 13 amino acids. V lost 7 bases and J lost 3; bases outside the gene matches: 5. CDR3 residues: CSGSTGANQPQHF. CDR3 sequence (DNA): TGCAGCGGATCGACAGGGGCCAATCAGCCCCAGCATTTT.

The table lists this clonotype with many counts. This chain links TRBV20-1 with TRBJ1-2; no firm D call. The CDR3 spans 9 residues. CDR1 and CDR2 from the germline V gene are DFQATT and SNEGSKA (reference sequence). Trimming removed 6 bases from V and 3 bases from J, with 2 bases in between. The CDR3, as DNA: TGCAGTGCCGACTATGGCTACACCTTC. Its translation is CSADYGYTF.

This clonotype has at least ten counts. J is TRBJ1-2 and V is TRBV2; the D gene is possibly TRBD1 (6 bases). The CDR3 runs 15 residues. Germline V gives CDR1 SNHLY, CDR2 FYNNEI. The V gene lost 6 bases and the J gene lost 4 bases, with 18 bases spanning the gap. Here the CDR3 reads CASSPRRDTIYGYTF. In DNA form, the CDR3 reads TGTGCCAGCAGCCCCAGACGGGACACCATCTATGGCTACACCTTC.

The V gene is TRBV20-1, the J gene TRBJ1-1; D is unclear. Germline loops: CDR1 DFQATT, CDR2 SNEGSKA (reference sequence). The CDR3 runs to 13 residues. V lost 1 base and J 2 bases, leaving 8 bases between the germline ends. This CDR3 is CSARGGGNTEAFF. The DNA of the CDR3 is TGCAGTGCTAGAGGTGGCGGTAACACTGAAGCTTTCTTT.